A single sample is the source of the 26 T cell receptor beta chains below, sequenced in a study of identical twins. TCRdb reprocessed the 5' RACE reads via MiXCR and lists one record per CDR3 protein. The table shows about 720,000 distinct CDR3 sequences, with 18% occurring only once. These data were also reused for a study on T cells expressing NK-cell markers.

The specimen sequenced was PBMCs. Receptors were obtained from a woman aged 18-29 years in good health.

The V gene is TRBV12-3 or TRBV12-4, the J gene TRBJ2-4; unclear D gene. The CDR3 extends over 18 amino acids. V was clipped by 4 bases and J by 0 bases, with 19 bases between them. This CDR3 is CASSSSGFSDLAKNIQYF. CDR3 DNA: TGTGCCAGCAGTTCCTCCGGGTTCTCTGACTTAGCCAAAAACATTCAGTACTTC.

The chain recombines TRBV7-2 with TRBJ2-2, with D unclear. This CDR3 has 14 amino acids. V dropped 5 bases and J dropped 1 base, with 8 bases sitting between them. Germline CDR1 and CDR2: SGHTA and FQGNSA. CDR3 sequence: CASSPDKNTGELFF. As DNA, the CDR3 is TGTGCCAGCAGCCCAGACAAGAACACCGGGGAGCTGTTTTTT. The variable domain in full, completed from reference TRBV7-2 and TRBJ2-2, reads GAGVSQSPSNKVTEKGKDVELRCDPISGHTALYWYRQSLGQGLEFLIYFQGNSAPDKSGLPSDRFSAERTGGSVSTLTIQRTQQEDSAVYLCASSPDKNTGELFFGEGSRLTVL.

The V call is TRBV4-3, the J call TRBJ1-1; 8 bases align to TRBD1. Looked up from germline, CDR1 is LGHNA and CDR2 is YSLEER. The ends lost 0 bases at V and 0 bases at J; junction bases unmatched: 6. The CDR3 is 17 residues long. The CDR3 DNA reads TGCGCCAGCAGCCAAGAAAGGACAGGGTGGATGAACACTGAAGCTTTCTTT. Its translation is CASSQERTGWMNTEAFF.

This clonotype was observed many times. This chain joins TRBV5-1 and TRBJ1-1; the D is unclear. The CDR3 length is 13 residues. The V gene lost 1 base and the J gene lost 7 bases, with 11 bases spanning the gap. Germline V gene sequence: CDR1 SGHRS, CDR2 YFSETQ. CDR3 sequence reads: CASSLFVAGEAFF. CDR3 DNA: TGCGCCAGCAGCTTGTTTGTGGCTGGTGAAGCTTTCTTT.

The rearrangement links TRBV7-2 to TRBJ2-7; D not resolved. V was shortened by 1 base and J by 6 bases, with 10 bases between the two germline ends. CDR3 length equals 13 residues. CDR1 SGHTA and CDR2 FQGNSA come from the germline V gene. The CDR3 nucleotides read TGTGCCAGCAGCTTAGGGGATAGTGCCGAGCAGTACTTC. This codes for CASSLGDSAEQYF.

This clonotype was counted a few times. V usage is TRBV5-1 and J usage is TRBJ1-2; no clear D gene. Germline loops: CDR1 SGHRS, CDR2 YFSETQ. This CDR3 is 16 amino acids long. With 1 base removed from V and 4 bases from J, the gap between germline ends came to 17 bases. CDR3 region: CASSLYTDQGSYGYTF. CDR3 nucleotides: TGCGCCAGCAGCTTGTATACAGACCAAGGATCCTATGGCTACACCTTC.

This chain connects TRBV20-1 to TRBJ2-7; 9 bases map to TRBD2. Trimming took 2 bases from V and 0 from J; bases not matched to a gene: 5. Germline V gene data show CDR1 as DFQATT and CDR2 as SNEGSKA (reference sequence). CDR3 length: 15 amino acids. CDR3 in amino acids: CSARLAGLDSYEQYF. The CDR3 DNA follows: TGCAGTGCTAGACTAGCGGGACTCGACTCCTACGAGCAGTACTTC.

Only a few counts were recorded for this clonotype. The J gene is TRBJ2-7, the V gene TRBV5-1; 11 nucleotides align to TRBD1. In germline, CDR1 is SGHRS, CDR2 YFSETQ. The V segment lost 3 bases and the J segment 3 bases; nucleotides outside the gene matches: 5. The CDR3 sequence is 15 residues long. The CDR3 coding sequence is TGCGCCAGCAGCTCCGGACAGGGGGCAATCTACGAGCAGTACTTC. This sequence encodes CASSSGQGAIYEQYF.

Only a few counts were recorded for this clonotype. The rearrangement uses TRBV20-1 and TRBJ2-7; D unclear. Germline V CDR1 and CDR2: DFQATT, SNEGSKA (reference sequence). V was shortened by 6 bases and J by 2 bases, with 14 bases between the two germline ends. The CDR3 has 13 amino acids. The CDR3 loop reads CSADDSKPYEQYF. The CDR3 DNA reads as TGCAGTGCGGATGACTCCAAACCCTACGAGCAGTACTTC.

This clonotype was observed once. The V gene is TRBV10-3, the J gene TRBJ2-7, with D uncertain. Trimming stripped 0 bases from V and 1 base from J, with 7 bases between. The CDR3 extends over 14 amino acids. Germline CDR1 ENHRY, CDR2 SYGVKD. Written as DNA, the CDR3 is TGTGCCATCAGTGAGTCGTCAAGGTCCTACGAGCAGTACTTC. Protein: CAISESSRSYEQYF.

This clonotype has just a few counts. V usage is TRBV3-1 and J usage is TRBJ1-2; maybe TRBD1 (5 bases). The CDR3 has 12 amino acids. Germline V gene data show CDR1 as LGHDT and CDR2 as YNNKEL (reference sequence). The V end lost 11 bases, the J end lost 3 bases, and 13 bases lay between the germline ends. The CDR3 nucleotides are TGTGCCGGTAGAGAGGGGTACTATGGCTACACCTTC. This encodes CAGREGYYGYTF.

This clonotype has only a few counts. The gene calls are TRBV20-1 and TRBJ2-7, with 7 bases matching TRBD2. The length of the CDR3 is 15 residues. Trimming removed 5 bases from V and 0 bases from J; junction bases left unmatched: 10. Looked up from germline, CDR1 is DFQATT and CDR2 is SNEGSKA (reference sequence). The CDR3 here is CSAGERESTSYEQYF. The CDR3 nucleotides are TGCAGTGCTGGGGAGCGGGAATCCACCTCCTACGAGCAGTACTTC.

This clonotype has only a few counts. The chain recombines TRBV24-1 with TRBJ2-2; TRBD1 is a possible D gene (5 bases). Trimming pared 8 bases from V and 0 bases from J, leaving 6 bases between. The CDR3 sequence is 13 residues long. The germline gives CDR1 KGHDR, CDR2 SFDVKD. The CDR3 loop is CATKGANTGELFF. DNA of the CDR3: TGTGCCACCAAAGGGGCGAACACCGGGGAGCTGTTTTTT.

CDR3: CASSLLGRYEQYF. The CDR3 bases are TGTGCCAGCAGTTTATTAGGACGGTACGAGCAGTACTTC. This chain uses TRBV27 with TRBJ2-7; D ambiguous. Germline lookup yields CDR1 MNHEY and CDR2 SMNVEV (reference sequence). V lost 1 base and J lost 4, with 8 bases in between. The CDR3 sequence is 13 residues long.

The chain links TRBV9 to TRBJ2-1; 8 bases fit TRBD2. Trimming at V came to 7 bases and at J to 12 bases, leaving 15 bases not matched to a gene. Germline CDR1 SGDLS, CDR2 YYNGEE. CDR3 length equals 14 residues. The CDR3 region is CASSSGRGAPPQFF. The DNA of the CDR3 is TGTGCCAGCTCTTCAGGGCGGGGGGCCCCTCCGCAGTTCTTC.

The rearrangement links TRBV20-1 to TRBJ2-1; 7 bases match TRBD2. Germline V CDR1 and CDR2: DFQATT, SNEGSKA (reference sequence). The ends lost 1 base at V and 5 bases at J; junction bases unmatched: 5. This CDR3 is built from 14 residues. CDR3 DNA: TGCAGTGCTAGAGTTGCTAGCGGAAACAATGAGCAGTTCTTC. It specifies CSARVASGNNEQFF.

This clonotype was seen more than once but under ten times. The chain carries TRBV2 and TRBJ2-2; D ambiguous. This CDR3 contains 14 residues. Deletions cut 7 bases from V and 3 bases from J, with 12 bases between. CDR1 and CDR2 from the germline V gene are SNHLY and FYNNEI. CDR3 region: CASKGPGDTGELFF. DNA of the CDR3: TGTGCCAGCAAGGGTCCGGGTGACACCGGGGAGCTGTTTTTT.

This clonotype appeared a single time. This chain uses TRBV27 with TRBJ2-7, with a possible D match to TRBD2 (7 bases). The CDR3 spans 15 residues. Trimming removed 5 bases from V and 3 bases from J, with 17 bases in between. Looked up from germline, CDR1 is MNHEY and CDR2 is SMNVEV (reference sequence). The DNA for the CDR3 is TGTGCCAGCAGTCCATCCGCGGGGGCCTTCTACGAGCAGTACTTC. It codes for CASSPSAGAFYEQYF.

Only a few counts were recorded for this clonotype. The gene calls are TRBV9 and TRBJ1-2; TRBD1 is a possible D gene (5 bases). This CDR3 region has 12 residues. Germline CDR1 and CDR2: SGDLS and YYNGEE. V lost 4 bases, J lost 7 bases, and 11 bases lay in between. Here the CDR3 reads CASSLPRVGYTF. CDR3 nucleotides: TGTGCCAGCAGCTTGCCCAGGGTTGGCTACACCTTC.

The chain uses TRBV9 and TRBJ2-2, with 10 bases lining up with TRBD2. V was pared by 0 bases and J by 8 bases, with 4 bases of the junction left unmatched. The CDR3 consists of 15 residues. CDR1 is SGDLS and CDR2 is YYNGEE in the germline V gene. CDR3 in amino acids: CASSVALAGVGELFF. Written as DNA, the CDR3 is TGTGCCAGCAGCGTAGCTCTAGCGGGAGTGGGGGAGCTGTTTTTT.

The chain recombines TRBV20-1 with TRBJ2-1; D is possibly TRBD1 or TRBD2 (5 bases each). The CDR3 runs 17 residues. The V end was cut by 0 bases, the J end by 0 bases, with 15 bases between. CDR1 and CDR2 from the germline V gene are DFQATT and SNEGSKA (reference sequence). CDR3 sequence: CSARDPEGSSSYNEQFF. The CDR3 DNA is TGCAGTGCTAGAGATCCAGAGGGGTCGAGCTCCTACAATGAGCAGTTCTTC.

This clonotype was seen a few times. The gene calls are TRBV20-1 and TRBJ2-3; 12 bases fit TRBD2. CDR3 length equals 17 residues. Germline loops: CDR1 DFQATT, CDR2 SNEGSKA (reference sequence). The J segment lost 0 bases and the V segment lost 5 bases, leaving 9 bases of the junction unmatched. In DNA form, the CDR3 reads TGCAGTGCTTCGGGACTAGCGGGCGGAGTCAGCACAGATACGCAGTATTTT. This encodes CSASGLAGGVSTDTQYF.

V usage is TRBV20-1 and J usage is TRBJ2-3, with TRBD2 matching over 7 bases. Germline CDR1 and CDR2: DFQATT and SNEGSKA (reference sequence). J lost 2 bases, V lost 1 base, and 9 bases had no gene match. This CDR3 region has 16 residues. CDR3 loop: CSARGSSGGDTDTQYF. As DNA, the CDR3 is TGCAGTGCTAGAGGATCTAGCGGAGGGGACACAGATACGCAGTATTTT.

The chain is built from TRBV20-1 and TRBJ2-2; possibly TRBD2 for D (5 bases). The CDR3 consists of 14 residues. With 0 bases removed from V and 4 bases from J, the gap between germline ends came to 9 bases. Germline CDR1 and CDR2: DFQATT and SNEGSKA (reference sequence). CDR3 nucleotide sequence: TGCAGTGCTAGAGAGGGAGCCATCACCGGGGAGCTGTTTTTT. The encoded protein is CSAREGAITGELFF.

This clonotype appeared a few times. CDR3 region: CASSRPTDPDTQYF. The CDR3, as DNA: TGTGCCAGCAGCCGCCCTACTGACCCAGATACGCAGTATTTT. V and J are TRBV7-8 and TRBJ2-3; D remains ambiguous. There are 14 residues in the CDR3. Germline V gene sequence: CDR1 SGHVS, CDR2 FQNEAQ. Deletions cut 5 bases from V and 4 bases from J, with 13 bases between.

The chain joins TRBV12-3 or TRBV12-4 to TRBJ2-5; possible D gene TRBD1, 6 bases. Between the trimmed V and J ends, which lost 6 bases and 0 bases, there was a span of 11 bases. CDR3 length equals 14 residues. CDR3: CASSHRVDQETQYF. The DNA for the CDR3 is TGTGCCAGCAGCCACAGGGTTGACCAAGAGACCCAGTACTTC.